This T cell receptor beta chain is from a study of T-cell memory formation after mild COVID-19. CDR1 is SSHAT, CDR2 FNYEAQ, per germline (reference sequence). Trimming left V 5 bases short and J 4 bases short, with 17 bases between. This CDR3 has 16 residues. TCRdb used MiXCR to reprocess the 5' RACE reads, holding one entry per CDR3 protein. The sample carries roughly 340,000 distinct CDR3 sequences, less than 25% recorded once. The sequence came from a man aged 18 to 35 who had mild COVID-19 (a few samples of this study predate the infection). Cell type and time point are not known. The chain combines TRBV7-7 with TRBJ1-4, with a weak D call TRBD1 (5 bases). Sequenced material: PBMCs or a T cell subset sorted from them (not recorded which). CDR3 sequence reads: CASSPGSPGYNEKLFF. The CDR3 nucleotides read TGTGCCAGCAGCCCAGGGTCCCCGGGTTATAATGAAAAACTGTTTTTT.